One TCR beta chain is described in this entry. The record originates from a study of shared clonotypes between healthy human individuals. In the study overall: The donor pool was made up of a couple of women and three men aged 18 to 49.

The run depth of the assay was deep. Replicate sorted-subset PCRs were loaded with around 0.2 ug DNA, 29,000 or so T cell genomes. Data came from immunoSEQ multiplex PCR; TCRdb stores just in-frame clones and leaves some out. The sample has over a million clones, around 98% seen once. The CDR3 consists of 16 residues. Trimming cost V 5 bases and J 0 bases, with 11 bases left between them. Per germline, CDR1 SEHNR and CDR2 FQNEAQ (reference sequence). The clonotype was recovered from a man younger than 40 in good health. The chain joins TRBV7-9 to TRBJ2-6; D perhaps matches TRBD2 (6 bases). What was sequenced was naive CD4+ T cells sorted from blood. As for subset: CD45RA+ positively selected. The CDR3 loop reads CASSPRGNSGANVLTF. The CDR3 DNA reads as TGTGCCAGCAGCCCCCGGGGGAACTCTGGGGCCAACGTCCTGACTTTC.